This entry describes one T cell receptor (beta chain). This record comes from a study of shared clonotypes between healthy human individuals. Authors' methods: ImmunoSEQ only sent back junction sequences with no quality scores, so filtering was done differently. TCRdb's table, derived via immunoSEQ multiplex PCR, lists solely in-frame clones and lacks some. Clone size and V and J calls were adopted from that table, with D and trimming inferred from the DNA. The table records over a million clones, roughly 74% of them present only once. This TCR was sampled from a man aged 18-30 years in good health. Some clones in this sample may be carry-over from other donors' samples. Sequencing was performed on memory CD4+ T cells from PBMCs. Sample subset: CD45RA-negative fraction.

CDR3 coding DNA: TGTGCCAGCAGCTTAGAGGGCGGGTCTAGCACAGATACGCAGTATTTT. Encoded protein: CASSLEGGSSTDTQYF. The chain uses TRBV7-8 and TRBJ2-3, with D possibly being TRBD2 (5 bases). Germline assignment: CDR1 SGHVS and CDR2 FQNEAQ. The CDR3 loop spans 16 amino acids. V lost 1 base, J lost 0 bases, and 11 bases lay in between.